This TCR beta chain was obtained from a study of control samples from healthy donors and cancer patients. Sequenced by immunoSEQ multiplex PCR; TCRdb stores in-frame clones only, minus some. The table includes 130,000 to 150,000 clones, roughly 90% detected once. The CDR3 is 13 amino acids. Trimming removed 4 bases at V and 2 bases at J, with 9 bases between. CDR1 is LNHDA, CDR2 SQIVND, per germline (reference sequence). The sample consisted of blood. The chain recombines TRBV19 with TRBJ2-7; D gene unclear. The source is a young man in good health. The CDR3 sequence is CASSTAGPYEQYF. As DNA, the CDR3 is TGTGCCAGTAGTACGGCCGGGCCCTACGAGCAGTACTTC.